This is a list of T cell receptor beta chains from one sample in a study of spatial heterogeneity in lung cancer. TCRdb reanalysed the 5' RACE reads using MiXCR and keeps one entry per CDR3 protein. Altogether fewer than 100,000 distinct CDR3 sequences are present, roughly a fifth being singletons, with the ten largest covering 20% to 25%. The material was PBMCs, obtained at follow-up. The receptors were gathered from a male donor with early-stage non-small cell lung cancer. Each CDR3 is given with its conserved first and last residue. Each record gives: V gene, J gene, D gene, clone size, CDR3 DNA, CDR3 protein. The D gene is left open where the match is weak. Size values are once, few and many counts, or a class for expanded clones, and some rows have none.

V gene: TRBV7-8; J gene: TRBJ2-5; D gene: -; clone size: -; CDR3 DNA: TGTGCCAGCAGCTTAGCGCGTACCCCGTATGGTGAGACCCAGTACTTC; CDR3 protein: CASSLARTPYGETQYF
V gene: TRBV18; J gene: TRBJ1-2; D gene: -; clone size: few; CDR3 DNA: TGTGCCAGCTCCCCGATGACGGATGGAGGTGGCTATGGCTACACCTTC; CDR3 protein: CASSPMTDGGGYGYTF
V gene: TRBV27; J gene: TRBJ2-1; D gene: TRBD1; clone size: few; CDR3 DNA: TGTGCCAGCAGCCCTACAGGGGGCTGGGGCGACAATGAGCAGTTCTTC; CDR3 protein: CASSPTGGWGDNEQFF
V gene: TRBV14; J gene: TRBJ1-3; D gene: -; clone size: many; CDR3 DNA: TGTGCCAGCAGCCAAGGACAGATCTCTGGAAACACCATATATTTT; CDR3 protein: CASSQGQISGNTIYF
V gene: TRBV10-3; J gene: TRBJ1-6; D gene: TRBD1; clone size: -; CDR3 DNA: TGTGCCATCAGCCCTGGGACAGGGGACTCCTATAATTCACCCCTCCACTTT; CDR3 protein: CAISPGTGDSYNSPLHF
V gene: TRBV6-2/TRBV6-3; J gene: TRBJ1-5; D gene: -; clone size: -; CDR3 DNA: TGTGCCAGCAGTTACTCGATTTTGCGGCAGGGAGGCAATCAGCCCCAGCATTTT; CDR3 protein: CASSYSILRQGGNQPQHF
V gene: TRBV7-2; J gene: TRBJ1-5; D gene: TRBD1; clone size: many; CDR3 DNA: TGTGCCAGCAGCCACTGGGGCAGGGGGGACAATCAGCCCCAGCATTTT; CDR3 protein: CASSHWGRGDNQPQHF
V gene: TRBV7-2; J gene: TRBJ2-1; D gene: -; clone size: -; CDR3 DNA: TGTGCCAGCAGCCCCACCTATGAGCAGTTCTTC; CDR3 protein: CASSPTYEQFF
V gene: TRBV11-2; J gene: TRBJ2-1; D gene: TRBD2; clone size: -; CDR3 DNA: TGTGCCAGCAGCGAGGGACTAGCGGGAGTCTCCTACAATGAGCAGTTCTTC; CDR3 protein: CASSEGLAGVSYNEQFF
V gene: TRBV12-5; J gene: TRBJ2-1; D gene: -; clone size: few; CDR3 DNA: TGTGCTAGTGGTCCCCAACTCCGAGGGGGCTACAATGAGCAGTTCTTC; CDR3 protein: CASGPQLRGGYNEQFF
V gene: TRBV7-2; J gene: TRBJ2-1; D gene: TRBD2; clone size: few; CDR3 DNA: TGTGCCAGCAGCTTAGTAGTTAGGGCTAGCGGGAACCATGAGCAGTTCTTC; CDR3 protein: CASSLVVRASGNHEQFF
V gene: TRBV5-1; J gene: TRBJ2-5; D gene: TRBD2; clone size: few; CDR3 DNA: TGCGCCAGCAGCGGCGACGGGAGGCTAAGAGGGACCCAGTACTTC; CDR3 protein: CASSGDGRLRGTQYF
V gene: TRBV7-9; J gene: TRBJ1-2; D gene: TRBD1; clone size: few; CDR3 DNA: TGTGCCAGCAGCTCGACCAGGGGGCGTGAAGGCTACACCTTC; CDR3 protein: CASSSTRGREGYTF
V gene: TRBV20-1; J gene: TRBJ2-1; D gene: -; clone size: -; CDR3 DNA: TGCAGTGCTAGATCCCCCCTGACAGTCAATGAGCAGTTCTTC; CDR3 protein: CSARSPLTVNEQFF
V gene: TRBV25-1; J gene: TRBJ1-5; D gene: -; clone size: few; CDR3 DNA: TGTGCCAGCAGTGAACTAGGGTCTGGGCCCCAGCATTTT; CDR3 protein: CASSELGSGPQHF
V gene: TRBV6-2/TRBV6-3; J gene: TRBJ2-3; D gene: -; clone size: many; CDR3 DNA: TGTGCCAGCAGTTATATTCGGGGGGCCATAACAGATACGCAGTATTTT; CDR3 protein: CASSYIRGAITDTQYF
V gene: TRBV4-3; J gene: TRBJ2-1; D gene: TRBD1; clone size: many; CDR3 DNA: TGCGCCAGCAGCCAAGATCTTACAGGGGGCTTGCTTAACAATGAGCAGTTCTTC; CDR3 protein: CASSQDLTGGLLNNEQFF
V gene: TRBV7-9; J gene: TRBJ1-1; D gene: -; clone size: -; CDR3 DNA: TGTGCCAGCAGGACAGGAGGGACTGAAGCTTTCTTT; CDR3 protein: CASRTGGTEAFF